A single sample gave rise to the 8 T cell receptor beta chains below, sequenced in a study of cytomegalovirus exposure and HLA in healthy donors. Amplification used 60 Vbeta primers and 13 Jbeta primers. TCRdb keeps only in-frame clones here, not all; method: immunoSEQ multiplex PCR. Altogether roughly 190,000 clones are present, approximately 84% being singletons, with the ten largest covering 3.8%. The sequenced material came from PBMCs. These receptors were taken from a man aged 45-65 years in good health and CMV-seronegative.

As DNA, the CDR3 is TGTGCCAGCAGCCCTCTTGGAGGGGCCGGGGAGCTGTTTTTT. Translation gives CASSPLGGAGELFF. The chain carries TRBV7-7 and TRBJ2-2, with D possibly TRBD2 on 6 matching bases. Trimming shortened V by 5 bases and J by 6 bases, and 13 bases separated the two germline ends. The V gene's germline CDR1 is SSHAT and CDR2 FNYEAQ (reference sequence). The CDR3 length is 14 residues. Full variable domain (missing parts from reference TRBV7-7 and TRBJ2-2): GAGVSQSPRYKVTKRGQDVTLRCDPISSHATLYWYQQALGQGPEFLTYFNYEAQPDKSGLPSDRFSAERPEGSISTLTIQRTEQRDSAMYRCASSPLGGAGELFFGEGSRLTVL.

CDR3 sequence: CSVRQGATYGYTF. The CDR3 DNA reads TGCAGCGTGCGACAGGGGGCGACCTATGGCTACACCTTC. The J gene is TRBJ1-2, the V gene TRBV29-1; TRBD1 matches 10 bases. CDR1 and CDR2 (germline): SQVTM, ANQGSEA. This CDR3 is built from 13 residues. Unmatched junction bases numbered 5, after V lost 6 bases and J lost 4 bases.

DNA of the CDR3: TGTGCCAGTAGTCCCTCGGGACTAGCGGTCCGAGGGACTGGGGCCAACGTCCTGACTTTC. Amino acid sequence: CASSPSGLAVRGTGANVLTF. The chain is built from TRBV19 and TRBJ2-6; 11 bases agree with TRBD2. The V and J ends lost 5 bases and 2 bases, in that order; junction bases with no gene match: 14. Germline loops: CDR1 LNHDA, CDR2 SQIVND (reference sequence). This CDR3 has 20 amino acids. Full variable domain (rest looked up from reference TRBV19 and TRBJ2-6): DGGITQSPKYLFRKEGQNVTLSCEQNLNHDAMYWYRQDPGQGLRLIYYSQIVNDFQKGDIAEGYSVSREKKESFPLTVTSAQKNPTAFYLCASSPSGLAVRGTGANVLTFGAGSRLTVL.

Concerning this clone itself: The junction departs from the called germline gene at one end, perhaps through a read error. The gene calls are TRBV7-9 and TRBJ1-1; the D is unclear. The CDR3 contains 11 residues. Germline CDR1 is SEHNR and CDR2 is FQNEAQ (reference sequence). The CDR3 loop reads CSSSLFTEAFF. CDR3 in DNA: TGTTCCAGCAGCCTTTTCACTGAAGCTTTCTTT.

CDR3 loop: CASSMDRWGEQYF. In DNA, the CDR3 is TGTGCCAGCAGTATGGACAGGTGGGGGGAGCAGTACTTC. V and J are TRBV27 and TRBJ2-7; the match to TRBD1 covers 7 bases. The CDR3 runs to 13 residues. V was clipped by 5 bases and J by 7 bases; unmatched bases: 8. Germline V gives CDR1 MNHEY, CDR2 SMNVEV (reference sequence).

V and J are TRBV7-6 and TRBJ2-7; 9 bases match TRBD1. After removal of 1 base from V and 2 bases from J, the junction contained 9 bases not matched to a gene. The CDR3 sequence is 17 residues long. Germline CDR1 SGHVS, CDR2 FNYEAQ. DNA of the CDR3: TGTGCCAGCAGCTTAGGCCCTACCGGGACAGGGCCCTACGAGCAGTACTTC. It yields the protein CASSLGPTGTGPYEQYF.

The chain combines TRBV5-5 with TRBJ2-1; D remains ambiguous. CDR1 is SGHKS, CDR2 YYEKEE, per germline (reference sequence). The CDR3 sequence is 14 residues long. The V end was cut by 1 base, the J end by 4 bases, with 9 bases between. CDR3 coding DNA: TGTGCCAGCAGCTTGTTGCAGGCTTACAATGAGCAGTTCTTC. Protein sequence: CASSLLQAYNEQFF.

This clone occurred a few times. V usage is TRBV10-3 and J usage is TRBJ1-1, with D tentatively TRBD1 (5 bases). Trimming took off 3 bases at V and 5 bases at J, with 16 bases between the two ends. The length of the CDR3 is 15 residues. Germline CDR1 ENHRY, CDR2 SYGVKD. In DNA, the CDR3 is TGTGCCATCAGTGAAGTGGGGGGGGTCGAAACTGAAGCTTTCTTT. Protein sequence: CAISEVGGVETEAFF.